The present entry profiles one T cell receptor beta chain with its context. Sequenced by immunoSEQ multiplex PCR; TCRdb stores in-frame clones only, minus some. The sample yields 95,000 to 110,000 clones, approximately 80% seen once. This record belongs to a study of blood T cell repertoires in COVID-19. Sequencing was done on a sample of peripheral blood. The sequence derives from a woman aged 80 or over with active or convalescent COVID-19.

The CDR3 DNA reads as TGTGCCAGCAGCATGCTTAGGAGCGGAAACACCATATATTTT. This sequence encodes CASSMLRSGNTIYF. This chain uses TRBV5-6 with TRBJ1-3; D is undetermined. Germline CDR1 is SGHDT and CDR2 is YYEEEE. Trimming took 4 bases from V and 4 from J, leaving 12 bases between them. The CDR3 spans 14 residues.